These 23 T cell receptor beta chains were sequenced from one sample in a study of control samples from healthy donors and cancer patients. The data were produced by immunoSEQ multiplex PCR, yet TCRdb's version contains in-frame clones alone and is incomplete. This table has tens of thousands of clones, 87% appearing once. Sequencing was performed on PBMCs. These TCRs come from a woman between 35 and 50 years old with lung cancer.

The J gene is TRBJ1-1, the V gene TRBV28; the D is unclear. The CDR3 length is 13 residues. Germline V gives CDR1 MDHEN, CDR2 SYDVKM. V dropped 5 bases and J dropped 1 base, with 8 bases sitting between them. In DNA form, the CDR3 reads TGTGCCAGCAGTCCTAACAGGAACACTGAAGCTTTCTTT. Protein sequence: CASSPNRNTEAFF. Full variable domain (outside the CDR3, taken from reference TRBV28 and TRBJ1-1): DVKVTQSSRYLVKRTGEKVFLECVQDMDHENMFWYRQDPGLGLRLIYFSYDVKMKEKGDIPEGYSVSREKKERFSLILESASTNQTSMYLCASSPNRNTEAFFGQGTRLTVV.

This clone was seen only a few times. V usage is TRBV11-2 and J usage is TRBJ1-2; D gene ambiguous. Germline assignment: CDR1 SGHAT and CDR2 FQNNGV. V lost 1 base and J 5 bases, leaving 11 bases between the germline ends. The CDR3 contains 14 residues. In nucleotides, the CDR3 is TGTGCCAGCAGCTTAGCCAACATCGGGTATGGCTACACCTTC. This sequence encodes CASSLANIGYGYTF. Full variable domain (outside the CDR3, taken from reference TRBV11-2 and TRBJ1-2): EAGVAQSPRYKIIEKRQSVAFWCNPISGHATLYWYQQILGQGPKLLIQFQNNGVVDDSQLPKDRFSAERLKGVDSTLKIQPAKLEDSAVYLCASSLANIGYGYTFGSGTRLTVV.

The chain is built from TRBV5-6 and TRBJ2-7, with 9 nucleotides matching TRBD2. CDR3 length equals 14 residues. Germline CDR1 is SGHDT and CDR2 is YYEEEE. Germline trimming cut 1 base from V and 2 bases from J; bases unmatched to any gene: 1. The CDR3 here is CASSLLAGTYEQYF. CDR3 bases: TGTGCCAGCAGCTTGCTAGCGGGAACCTACGAGCAGTACTTC.

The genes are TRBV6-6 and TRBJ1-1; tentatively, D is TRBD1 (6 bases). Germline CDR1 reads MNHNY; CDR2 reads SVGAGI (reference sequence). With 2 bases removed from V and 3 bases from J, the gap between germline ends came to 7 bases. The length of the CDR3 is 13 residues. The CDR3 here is CASSYGGHTEAFF. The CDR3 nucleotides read TGTGCCAGCAGTTACGGGGGGCACACTGAAGCTTTCTTT.

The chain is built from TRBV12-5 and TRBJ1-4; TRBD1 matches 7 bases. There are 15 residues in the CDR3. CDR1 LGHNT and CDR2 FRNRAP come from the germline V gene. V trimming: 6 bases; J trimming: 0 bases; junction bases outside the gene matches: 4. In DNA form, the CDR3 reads TGTGCTAGTGGAGGACAGGATCCAACTAATGAAAAACTGTTTTTT. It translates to CASGGQDPTNEKLFF.

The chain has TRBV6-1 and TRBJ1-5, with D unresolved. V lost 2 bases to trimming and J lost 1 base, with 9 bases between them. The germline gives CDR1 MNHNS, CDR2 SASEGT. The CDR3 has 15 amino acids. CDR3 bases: TGTGCCAGCAGTGAAAGCGAGGGCAGCAATCAGCCCCAGCATTTT. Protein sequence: CASSESEGSNQPQHF.

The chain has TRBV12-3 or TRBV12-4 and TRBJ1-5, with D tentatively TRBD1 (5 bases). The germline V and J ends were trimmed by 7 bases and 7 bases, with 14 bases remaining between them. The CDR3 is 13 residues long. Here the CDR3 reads CASNPGGLQPQHF. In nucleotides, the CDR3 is TGTGCCAGCAATCCGGGGGGTTTACAGCCCCAGCATTTT.

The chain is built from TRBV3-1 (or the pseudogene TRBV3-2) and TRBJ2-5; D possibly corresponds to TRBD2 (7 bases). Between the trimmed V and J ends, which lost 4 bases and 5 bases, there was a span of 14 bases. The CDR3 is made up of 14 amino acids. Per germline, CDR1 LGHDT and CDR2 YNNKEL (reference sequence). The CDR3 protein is CASSLRGAGETQYF. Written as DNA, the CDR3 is TGTGCCAGCAGCCTCCGGGGGGCAGGGGAGACCCAGTACTTC.

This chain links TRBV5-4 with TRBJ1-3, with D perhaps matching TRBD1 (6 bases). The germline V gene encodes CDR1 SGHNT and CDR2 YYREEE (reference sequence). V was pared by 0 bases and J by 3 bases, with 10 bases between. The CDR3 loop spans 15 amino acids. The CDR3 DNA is TGTGCCAGCAGCTTGGGCAGGGGACTTGGAAACACCATATATTTT. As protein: CASSLGRGLGNTIYF. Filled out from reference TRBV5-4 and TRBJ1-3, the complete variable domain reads ETGVTQSPTHLIKTRGQQVTLRCSSQSGHNTVSWYQQALGQGPQFIFQYYREEENGRGNFPPRFSGLQFPNYSSELNVNALELDDSALYLCASSLGRGLGNTIYFGEGSWLTVV.

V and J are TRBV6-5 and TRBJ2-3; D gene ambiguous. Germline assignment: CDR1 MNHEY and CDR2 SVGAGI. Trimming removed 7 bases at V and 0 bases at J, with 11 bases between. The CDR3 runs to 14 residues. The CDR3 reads CASTIVGSTDTQYF. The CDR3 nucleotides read TGTGCCAGCACCATAGTTGGAAGCACAGATACGCAGTATTTT.

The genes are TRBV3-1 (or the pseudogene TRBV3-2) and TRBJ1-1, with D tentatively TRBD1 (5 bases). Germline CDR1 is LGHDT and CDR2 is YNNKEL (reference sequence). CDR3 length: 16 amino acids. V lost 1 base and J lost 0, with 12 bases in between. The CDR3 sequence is CASSQGAGNLNTEAFF. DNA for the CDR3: TGTGCCAGCAGCCAAGGGGCAGGGAACCTGAACACTGAAGCTTTCTTT.

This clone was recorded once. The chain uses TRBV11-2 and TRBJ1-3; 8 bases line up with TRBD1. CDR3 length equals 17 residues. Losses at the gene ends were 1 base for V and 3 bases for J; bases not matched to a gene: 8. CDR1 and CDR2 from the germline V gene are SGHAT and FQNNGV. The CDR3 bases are TGTGCCAGCAGCTTAGCGGCAGGGGGCTTTCGTGGAAACACCATATATTTT. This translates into CASSLAAGGFRGNTIYF.

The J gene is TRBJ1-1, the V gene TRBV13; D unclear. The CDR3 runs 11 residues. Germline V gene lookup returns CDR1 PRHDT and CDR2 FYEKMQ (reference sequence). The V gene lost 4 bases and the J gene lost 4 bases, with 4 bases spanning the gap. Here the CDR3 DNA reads TGTGCCAGCAGCTCGGTCACTGAAGCTTTCTTT. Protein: CASSSVTEAFF.

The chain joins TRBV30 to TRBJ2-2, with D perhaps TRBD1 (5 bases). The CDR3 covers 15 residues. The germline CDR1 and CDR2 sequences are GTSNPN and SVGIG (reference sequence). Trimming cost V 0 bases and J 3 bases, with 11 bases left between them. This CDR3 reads CAWSVNGADTGELFF. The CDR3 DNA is TGTGCCTGGAGTGTAAATGGGGCGGACACCGGGGAGCTGTTTTTT.

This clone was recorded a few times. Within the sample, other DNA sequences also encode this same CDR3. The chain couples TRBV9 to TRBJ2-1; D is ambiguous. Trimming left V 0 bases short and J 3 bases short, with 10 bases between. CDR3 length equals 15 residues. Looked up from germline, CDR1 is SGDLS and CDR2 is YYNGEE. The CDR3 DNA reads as TGTGCCAGCAGCGTAGCAGGCAGGAGCTACAATGAGCAGTTCTTC. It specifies CASSVAGRSYNEQFF.

The CDR3 DNA reads TGTGCCAGCAGTTACTCAGGGGGGAGGACTGAAGCTTTCTTT. Its translation: CASSYSGGRTEAFF. V usage is TRBV6-2 or TRBV6-3 and J usage is TRBJ1-1; D might be TRBD1 (6 bases). Germline V gene sequence: CDR1 MNHEY, CDR2 SVGEGT. The CDR3 spans 14 residues. Trimming cost V 0 bases and J 5 bases, with 10 bases left between them.

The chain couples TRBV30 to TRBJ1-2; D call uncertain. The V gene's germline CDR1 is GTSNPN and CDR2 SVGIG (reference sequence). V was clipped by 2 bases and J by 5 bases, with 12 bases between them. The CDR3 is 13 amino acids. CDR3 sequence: CAWSITTDYGYTF. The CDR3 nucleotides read TGTGCCTGGAGTATAACAACAGATTATGGCTACACCTTC.

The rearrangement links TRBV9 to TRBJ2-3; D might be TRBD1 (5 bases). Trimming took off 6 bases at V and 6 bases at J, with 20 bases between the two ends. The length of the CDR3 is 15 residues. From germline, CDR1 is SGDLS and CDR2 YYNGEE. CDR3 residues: CASTPSGQGWDTQYF. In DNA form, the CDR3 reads TGTGCCAGCACCCCTTCAGGGCAAGGGTGGGATACGCAGTATTTT.

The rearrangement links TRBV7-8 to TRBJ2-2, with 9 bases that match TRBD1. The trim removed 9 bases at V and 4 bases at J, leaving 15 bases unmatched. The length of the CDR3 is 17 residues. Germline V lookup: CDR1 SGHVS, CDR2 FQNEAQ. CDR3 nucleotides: TGTGCCAGTACCCACTGGGGACAGGGAAGGGCCACCGGGGAGCTGTTTTTT. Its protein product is CASTHWGQGRATGELFF.

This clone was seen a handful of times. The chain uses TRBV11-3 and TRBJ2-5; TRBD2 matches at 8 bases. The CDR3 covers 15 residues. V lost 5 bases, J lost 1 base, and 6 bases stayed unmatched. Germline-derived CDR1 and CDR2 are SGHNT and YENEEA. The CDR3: CASSREGQVQETQYF. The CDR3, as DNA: TGTGCCAGCAGCCGGGAGGGCCAGGTCCAAGAGACCCAGTACTTC.

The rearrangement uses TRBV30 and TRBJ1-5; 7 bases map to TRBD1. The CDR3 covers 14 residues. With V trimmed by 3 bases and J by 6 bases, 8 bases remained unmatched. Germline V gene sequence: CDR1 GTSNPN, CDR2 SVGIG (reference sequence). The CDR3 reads CAWRGDSDLQPQHF. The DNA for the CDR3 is TGTGCCTGGAGAGGGGACAGCGACCTTCAGCCCCAGCATTTT.

In nucleotides, the CDR3 is TGTGCCAGCAGTCCCCTACGACCGGGACAGGGAGTCGGCTACACCTTC. Amino acids: CASSPLRPGQGVGYTF. V usage is TRBV25-1 and J usage is TRBJ1-2; 9 bases line up with TRBD1. With 5 bases clipped from V and 8 bases from J, the junction kept 15 bases outside the gene matches. The CDR3 runs to 16 residues. Germline V gene sequence: CDR1 MGHDK, CDR2 SYGVNS.

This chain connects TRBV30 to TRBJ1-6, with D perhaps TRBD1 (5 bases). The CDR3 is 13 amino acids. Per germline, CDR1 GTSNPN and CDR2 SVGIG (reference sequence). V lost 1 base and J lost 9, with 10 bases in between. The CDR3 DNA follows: TGTGCCTGGAGTGGGGAAGGGGCTTCACCCCTCCACTTT. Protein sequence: CAWSGEGASPLHF.